The T cell receptor (beta chain) described here comes from a study of CD8+ T cells in alopecia areata. Whole-study results and caveats: Throughout tofacitinib, many expanded lesional clones continued to persist in scalp and blood. Sequencing of scalp samples also includes resident alphabeta T cells from normal skin.

Germline CDR1 reads SGHDT; CDR2 reads YYEEEE. The CDR3 loop spans 17 amino acids. Trimming took 4 bases from V and 4 from J; bases not matched to a gene: 14. Worth noting for this clone: Its antigen is not known.

Investigators isolated RNA and reverse transcribed it into cDNA to act as the sequencing template. The data were produced by immunoSEQ multiplex PCR, yet TCRdb's version contains in-frame clones alone and is incomplete. This sample carries fewer than 110,000 clones, 60% of them seen once, and the ten largest clones take around 17%. This sample's treatment: oral pan-JAK inhibitor, 5-10 mg twice daily. The specimen comprised CD8+ T cells sorted from blood, sampled between weeks 55 and 65, from a patient treated with tofacitinib. The receptor's source is a human donor with alopecia areata. The V call is TRBV5-6, the J call TRBJ1-2, with 9 bases matching TRBD1. For the CDR3, the DNA is TGTGCCAGCAGCACACGCTGGGGGGGACAGGGTCGCTATGGCTACACCTTC. As protein: CASSTRWGGQGRYGYTF.